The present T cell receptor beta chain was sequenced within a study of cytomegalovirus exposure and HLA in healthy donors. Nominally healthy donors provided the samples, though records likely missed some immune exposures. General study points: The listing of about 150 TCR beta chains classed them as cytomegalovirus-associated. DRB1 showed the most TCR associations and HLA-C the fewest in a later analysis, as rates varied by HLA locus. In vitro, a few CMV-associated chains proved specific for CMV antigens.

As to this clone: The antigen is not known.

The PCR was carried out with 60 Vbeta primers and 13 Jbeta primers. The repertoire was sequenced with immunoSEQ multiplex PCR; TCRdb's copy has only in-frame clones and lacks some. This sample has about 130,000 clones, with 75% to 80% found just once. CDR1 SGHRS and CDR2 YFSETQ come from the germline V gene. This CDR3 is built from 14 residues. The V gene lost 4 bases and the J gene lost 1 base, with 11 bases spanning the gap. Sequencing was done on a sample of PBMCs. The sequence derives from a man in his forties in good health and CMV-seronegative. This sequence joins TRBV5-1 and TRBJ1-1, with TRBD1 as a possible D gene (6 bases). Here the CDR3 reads CASSTGQPNTEAFF. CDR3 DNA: TGCGCCAGCAGCACTGGACAGCCGAACACTGAAGCTTTCTTT.